This entry lists 24 T cell receptor beta chains sequenced from one sample in a study of patients and donors after allogeneic stem cell transplantation. TCRdb re-analysed the RT-PCR reads in MiXCR, keeping a single row per CDR3 protein. The data show hundreds of thousands of distinct CDR3 sequences, roughly 38% seen once. The sequencing input was blood, either unsorted or a sorted T cell fraction (not recorded which). The receptors here all came from a human donor who was either an allogeneic HSCT recipient or a stem cell or donor lymphocyte infusion donor (not recorded which). It is not recorded whose cells these are; they may come from a transplant donor.

The gene calls are TRBV12-3 or TRBV12-4 and TRBJ2-5, with D perhaps being TRBD1 or TRBD2 (5 bases each). With 2 bases removed from V and 10 bases from J, the gap between germline ends came to 17 bases. This CDR3 contains 14 residues. CDR3 DNA: TGTGCCAGCAGTTTATTTCGACAGCCCGAGGGCCAGTACTTC. This translates into CASSLFRQPEGQYF.

V gene TRBV7-9 combines with J gene TRBJ1-1, with unresolved D. In germline, CDR1 is SEHNR, CDR2 FQNEAQ (reference sequence). The CDR3 has 12 amino acids. Trimming shortened V by 5 bases and J by 6 bases, and 10 bases separated the two germline ends. Here the CDR3 reads CASSPQWAEAFF. The CDR3 nucleotides are TGTGCCAGCAGCCCTCAGTGGGCTGAAGCTTTCTTT.

This sequence joins TRBV4-1 and TRBJ2-7; the D is unclear. Trimming removed 1 base from V and 5 bases from J, with 12 bases in between. Germline V gene sequence: CDR1 MGHRA, CDR2 YSYEKL. The CDR3 extends over 14 amino acids. The chain's CDR3 is CASSQGAFWDEQYF. The CDR3 DNA reads TGCGCCAGCAGCCAAGGGGCCTTCTGGGACGAGCAGTACTTC.

The chain couples TRBV5-4 to TRBJ2-1; TRBD2 aligns across 12 bases. In germline, CDR1 is SGHNT, CDR2 YYREEE (reference sequence). CDR3 length equals 16 residues. Trimming took 5 bases from V and 2 from J; bases not matched to a gene: 5. CDR3: CASSSSGGAPYNEQFF. The CDR3 coding sequence is TGTGCCAGCAGTTCTAGCGGGGGGGCTCCCTACAATGAGCAGTTCTTC.

This chain joins TRBV5-1 and TRBJ1-6, with TRBD1 matching over 7 bases. The CDR3 spans 18 residues. The germline gives CDR1 SGHRS, CDR2 YFSETQ. V was pared by 0 bases and J by 0 bases, with 6 bases of the junction left unmatched. The CDR3 protein is CASSLVGTASSYNSPLHF. The CDR3 DNA follows: TGCGCCAGCAGCTTGGTCGGGACAGCTAGCTCCTATAATTCACCCCTCCACTTT.

The V and J genes are TRBV18 and TRBJ2-1; D ambiguous. Germline V gene lookup returns CDR1 KGHSH and CDR2 LQKENI. CDR3 size: 20 residues. V was cut by 6 bases and J by 6 bases, with 33 bases left in between. CDR3 sequence reads: CASSILRGYSTQRVGNEQFF. CDR3 nucleotides: TGTGCCAGCTCCATTCTCAGAGGATACTCCACCCAAAGGGTGGGCAATGAGCAGTTCTTC.

This chain links TRBV15 with TRBJ1-1; D unclear. The germline V and J ends were trimmed by 4 bases and 1 base, with 10 bases remaining between them. Germline V lookup: CDR1 LNHNV, CDR2 YYDKDF (reference sequence). The CDR3 is made up of 14 amino acids. The CDR3 region has the DNA TGTGCCACCAGCACCGACAAATGGAACACTGAAGCTTTCTTT. Its translation is CATSTDKWNTEAFF.

This chain uses TRBV28 with TRBJ2-2, with 8 positions matching TRBD2. From germline, CDR1 is MDHEN and CDR2 SYDVKM. V lost 3 bases to trimming and J lost 3 bases; unmatched junction nucleotides: 3. CDR3 length equals 15 residues. CDR3 residues: CASSLRGADTGELFF. In nucleotides, the CDR3 is TGTGCCAGCAGTTTGCGGGGGGCCGACACCGGGGAGCTGTTTTTT.

The chain combines TRBV12-3 or TRBV12-4 with TRBJ2-1; 9 nucleotides line up with TRBD2. Trimming at V came to 7 bases and at J to 4 bases, leaving 8 bases not matched to a gene. This CDR3 region has 15 residues. CDR3 in amino acids: CASTPQTSGYNEQFF. The DNA for the CDR3 is TGTGCCAGCACCCCCCAGACTAGCGGTTACAATGAGCAGTTCTTC.

The chain has TRBV4-3 and TRBJ1-5; tentatively, D is TRBD1 (5 bases). The CDR3 loop spans 15 amino acids. The germline V gene has CDR1 LGHNA and CDR2 YSLEER. V shed 4 bases and J shed 0 bases, with 10 bases lying between them. This CDR3 reads CASSLTVNSNQPQHF. CDR3 DNA sequence: TGCGCCAGCAGCCTGACAGTCAATAGCAATCAGCCCCAGCATTTT.

This clonotype was counted only a few times. The chain recombines TRBV4-3 with TRBJ1-3; 9 bases line up with TRBD1. Per the germline V gene, CDR1 is LGHNA and CDR2 is YSLEER. The CDR3 extends over 15 amino acids. Losses at the gene ends were 3 bases for V and 0 bases for J; bases not matched to a gene: 0. CDR3 bases: TGCGCCAGCAGCCAGACAGGGGGCTCTGGAAACACCATATATTTT. It codes for CASSQTGGSGNTIYF.

The rearrangement joins TRBV5-1 to TRBJ2-3, with 10 bases aligning to TRBD2. The CDR3 totals 16 residues. Germline values: CDR1 SGHRS, CDR2 YFSETQ. The ends lost 0 bases at V and 1 base at J; junction bases unmatched: 2. CDR3 sequence: CASSLAGTSGTDTQYF. The CDR3 DNA reads TGCGCCAGCAGCTTGGCCGGGACTAGCGGCACAGATACGCAGTATTTT.

To note about this clonotype: One end of the junction does not line up with germline, which may come from a read error. The chain joins TRBV12-3 or TRBV12-4 to TRBJ1-6, with 7 bases aligning to TRBD1. This CDR3 has 14 residues. Here the CDR3 reads CARSLSGDSSPLHF. The CDR3 DNA follows: TGTGCCAGAAGTTTGTCGGGGGACAGTTCACCCCTCCACTTT.

The sample holds a few counts of this clonotype. V gene TRBV10-3 combines with J gene TRBJ1-1, with D uncertain. Germline V gene sequence: CDR1 ENHRY, CDR2 SYGVKD. V lost 6 bases and J lost 7, with 21 bases in between. This CDR3 comprises 15 residues. DNA for the CDR3: TGTGCCATCAGAACCGCCGACGGCGGTACACTTGAAGCTTTCTTT. As protein: CAIRTADGGTLEAFF.

In this sample, this clonotype turned up a few times. The genes are TRBV3-1 and TRBJ2-3; 8 positions match TRBD2. The CDR3 is 16 residues long. J lost 2 bases, V lost 1 base, and 5 bases had no gene match. Germline V gene sequence: CDR1 LGHDT, CDR2 YNNKEL (reference sequence). CDR3 protein: CASSQGGGGHTDTQYF. The CDR3 DNA reads TGTGCCAGCAGCCAAGGCGGCGGGGGGCACACAGATACGCAGTATTTT.

V usage is TRBV5-6 and J usage is TRBJ1-6; 8 nucleotides align to TRBD1. Germline V gene data show CDR1 as SGHDT and CDR2 as YYEEEE. Germline trimming cut 0 bases from V and 9 bases from J; bases unmatched to any gene: 5. The CDR3 length is 15 residues. CDR3 DNA sequence: TGTGCCAGCAGCTTGGTGGACAGGGAAAGTTCACCCCTCCACTTT. Translating it yields CASSLVDRESSPLHF.

The CDR3 nucleotides are TGTGCCAGCAGTTTGGCAGCCTCAGGGCAGCCCCAGCATTTT. Its translation: CASSLAASGQPQHF. V usage is TRBV12-3 or TRBV12-4 and J usage is TRBJ1-5; possibly TRBD1 for D (5 bases). V lost 3 bases to trimming and J lost 7 bases, with 13 bases between them. This CDR3 region has 14 residues.

V is TRBV5-1 and J is TRBJ2-7; 10 nucleotides line up with TRBD2. Trimming at V came to 4 bases and at J to 1 base, leaving 2 bases not matched to a gene. This CDR3 comprises 14 residues. Germline-derived CDR1 and CDR2 are SGHRS and YFSETQ. CDR3 protein: CASSGTSVSYEQYF. In DNA form, the CDR3 reads TGCGCCAGCAGCGGGACTAGCGTTTCCTACGAGCAGTACTTC.

The gene calls are TRBV29-1 and TRBJ2-3, with 7 bases matching TRBD1. Germline V gene data show CDR1 as SQVTM and CDR2 as ANQGSEA. The ends lost 4 bases at V and 9 bases at J; junction bases unmatched: 4. The CDR3 sequence is 11 residues long. The CDR3 loop is CSVGTGRTQYF. In DNA form, the CDR3 reads TGCAGCGTTGGGACAGGACGGACGCAGTATTTT.

This CDR3 reads CSARDGGLPSREQYF. The CDR3 DNA reads TGCAGTGCTAGAGATGGGGGACTTCCCAGTCGGGAGCAGTACTTC. V is TRBV20-1 and J is TRBJ2-7; possible D gene TRBD2, 6 bases. There are 15 residues in the CDR3. Germline CDR1 is DFQATT and CDR2 is SNEGSKA (reference sequence). V lost 0 bases, J lost 7 bases, and 19 bases lay in between.

The sample holds a few counts of this clonotype. The genes are TRBV20-1 and TRBJ1-5; D is perhaps TRBD1 (5 bases). The germline V and J ends were trimmed by 3 bases and 1 base, with 16 bases remaining between them. The CDR3 is made up of 16 amino acids. Germline CDR1 reads DFQATT; CDR2 reads SNEGSKA (reference sequence). The CDR3 protein is CSASPPGWGSNQPQHF. As DNA, the CDR3 is TGCAGTGCTAGCCCACCGGGGTGGGGGAGCAATCAGCCCCAGCATTTT.

This clonotype was seen ten or more times. This rearrangement joins TRBV20-1 to TRBJ2-4; 7 bases map to TRBD1. J lost 8 bases, V lost 4 bases, and 20 bases had no gene match. The length of the CDR3 is 17 residues. Germline CDR1 is DFQATT and CDR2 is SNEGSKA (reference sequence). CDR3 sequence reads: CSAIPLTGQGVMDIQYF. In DNA, the CDR3 is TGCAGTGCTATCCCACTCACGGGGCAGGGGGTAATGGACATTCAGTACTTC.

V gene TRBV5-5 combines with J gene TRBJ2-7, with 9 nucleotides matching TRBD1. This CDR3 is 17 amino acids long. Germline lookup yields CDR1 SGHKS and CDR2 YYEKEE (reference sequence). J lost 4 bases, V lost 0 bases, and 11 bases had no gene match. CDR3 amino acids: CASSLDFSGTGSYEQYF. CDR3 nucleotides: TGTGCCAGCAGCTTGGACTTTTCTGGGACAGGGTCGTACGAGCAGTACTTC. The variable domain in full, with the rest retrieved from reference TRBV5-5 and TRBJ2-7, is DAGVTQSPTHLIKTRGQQVTLRCSPISGHKSVSWYQQVLGQGPQFIFQYYEKEERGRGNFPDRFSARQFPNYSSELNVNALLLGDSALYLCASSLDFSGTGSYEQYFGPGTRLTVT.

This clonotype was counted a few times. V gene TRBV4-1 combines with J gene TRBJ1-4; 12 bases agree with TRBD1. The CDR3 is made up of 15 amino acids. Germline V gene data show CDR1 as MGHRA and CDR2 as YSYEKL. J was trimmed by 6 bases and V by 4 bases; bases with no gene match: 3. This chain's CDR3 is CASSRGQGADEKLFF. Here the CDR3 DNA reads TGCGCCAGCAGCCGGGGACAGGGGGCGGATGAAAAACTGTTTTTT.